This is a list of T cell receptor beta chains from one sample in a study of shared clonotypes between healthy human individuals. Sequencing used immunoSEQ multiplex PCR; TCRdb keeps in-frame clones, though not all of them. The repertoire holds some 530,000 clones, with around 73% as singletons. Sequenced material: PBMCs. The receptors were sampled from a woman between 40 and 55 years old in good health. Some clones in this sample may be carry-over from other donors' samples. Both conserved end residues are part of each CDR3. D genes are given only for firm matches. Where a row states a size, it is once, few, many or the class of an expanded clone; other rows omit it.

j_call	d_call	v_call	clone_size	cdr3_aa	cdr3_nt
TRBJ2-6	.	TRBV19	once	CASSIWQLNSGANVLTF	TGTGCCAGTAGTATCTGGCAGCTCAACTCTGGGGCCAACGTCCTGACTTTC
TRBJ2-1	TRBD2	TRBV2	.	CASSTPLAGIPVVYNEQFF	TGTGCCAGCAGTACCCCACTAGCGGGCATACCCGTTGTCTACAATGAGCAGTTCTTC
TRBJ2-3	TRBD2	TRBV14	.	CASSQALAGADTQYF	TGTGCCAGCAGCCAGGCTCTAGCGGGAGCAGATACGCAGTATTTT
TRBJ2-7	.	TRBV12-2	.	CASRVRVAGEQYF	TGTGCAAGTCGGGTCAGGGTAGCGGGCGAGCAGTACTTC
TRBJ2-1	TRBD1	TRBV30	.	CAWRTGGTDDEQFF	TGTGCCTGGAGGACAGGGGGCACTGACGATGAGCAGTTCTTC
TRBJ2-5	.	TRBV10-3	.	CAISPGQKETQYF	TGTGCCATCAGCCCCGGACAGAAAGAGACCCAGTACTTC
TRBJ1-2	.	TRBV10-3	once	CATSRAGEDYGYTF	TGTGCCACCTCCCGGGCAGGGGAAGACTATGGCTACACCTTC
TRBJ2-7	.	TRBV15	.	CATSRDPTYEQYF	TGTGCCACCAGCAGAGATCCGACCTACGAGCAGTACTTC
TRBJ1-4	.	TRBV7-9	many	CASSLQTVGEKLFF	TGTGCCAGCAGCTTACAAACAGTAGGTGAAAAACTGTTTTTT
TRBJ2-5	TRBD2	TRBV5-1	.	CASSLALAGGAETQYF	TGCGCCAGCAGCTTGGCCCTAGCGGGTGGTGCAGAGACCCAGTACTTC
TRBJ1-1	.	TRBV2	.	CASSDQVNTEAFF	TGTGCCAGCAGTGATCAGGTGAACACTGAAGCCTTCTTT
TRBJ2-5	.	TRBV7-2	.	CASSLAVGYETQYF	TGTGCCAGCAGCTTAGCGGTGGGCTACGAGACCCAGTACTTC
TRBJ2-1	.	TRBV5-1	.	CASSIAPSYNEQFF	TGCGCCAGCAGCATAGCCCCCTCCTACAATGAGCAGTTCTTC
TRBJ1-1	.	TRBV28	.	CASSEGGRPEAFF	TGTGCCAGCAGTGAGGGCGGTCGTCCTGAAGCTTTCTTT
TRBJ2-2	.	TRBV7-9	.	CASSLVGAGELFF	TGTGCCAGCAGCTTAGTTGGGGCCGGGGAGCTGTTTTTT
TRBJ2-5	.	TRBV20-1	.	CSARDLETQYF	TGCAGTGCTAGAGACTTAGAGACCCAGTACTTC
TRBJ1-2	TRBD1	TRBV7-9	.	CASSFGQGRDGYTF	TGTGCCAGCAGCTTCGGACAGGGACGGGATGGCTACACCTTC
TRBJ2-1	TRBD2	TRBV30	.	CAWTGLAGELQFF	TGTGCCTGGACGGGACTAGCGGGAGAGTTACAGTTCTTC
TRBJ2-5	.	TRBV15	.	CATSFGPSKETQYF	TGTGCCACCAGCTTTGGACCCTCCAAAGAGACCCAGTACTTC
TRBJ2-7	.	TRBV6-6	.	CASSYSRGKYEQYF	TGTGCCAGCAGTTACTCGCGCGGGAAGTACGAGCAGTACTTC
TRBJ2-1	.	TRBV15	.	CATRSRTSGDYNEQFF	TGTGCCACCCGATCGAGAACGTCGGGAGACTACAATGAGCAGTTCTTC
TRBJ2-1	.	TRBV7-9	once	CASSRTVSYNEQFF	TGTGCCAGCAGCCGGACAGTCTCCTACAATGAGCAGTTCTTC
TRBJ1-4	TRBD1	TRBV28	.	CASSQKDRGIEKLFF	TGTGCCAGCAGTCAAAAGGACAGGGGTATTGAAAAACTGTTTTTT
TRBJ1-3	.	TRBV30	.	CAWNFGGSGNTIYF	TGTGCCTGGAACTTCGGTGGCTCTGGAAACACCATATATTTT
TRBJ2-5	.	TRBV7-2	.	CAGSLSRETQYF	TGTGCCGGCAGCTTATCGCGGGAGACCCAGTACTTC
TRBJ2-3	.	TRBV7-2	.	CASSRPGGTDTQYF	TGTGCCAGCAGCCGCCCGGGAGGCACAGATACGCAGTATTTT
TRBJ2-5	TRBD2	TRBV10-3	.	CAISENLAGGETQYF	TGTGCCATCAGTGAGAACTTAGCGGGAGGAGAGACCCAGTACTTC
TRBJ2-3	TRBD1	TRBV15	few	CATSREGQTTDTQYF	TGTGCCACCAGCAGAGAGGGACAGACCACAGATACGCAGTATTTT
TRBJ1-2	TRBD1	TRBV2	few	CATGQIYGYTF	TGTGCCACGGGACAGATCTATGGCTACACCTTC